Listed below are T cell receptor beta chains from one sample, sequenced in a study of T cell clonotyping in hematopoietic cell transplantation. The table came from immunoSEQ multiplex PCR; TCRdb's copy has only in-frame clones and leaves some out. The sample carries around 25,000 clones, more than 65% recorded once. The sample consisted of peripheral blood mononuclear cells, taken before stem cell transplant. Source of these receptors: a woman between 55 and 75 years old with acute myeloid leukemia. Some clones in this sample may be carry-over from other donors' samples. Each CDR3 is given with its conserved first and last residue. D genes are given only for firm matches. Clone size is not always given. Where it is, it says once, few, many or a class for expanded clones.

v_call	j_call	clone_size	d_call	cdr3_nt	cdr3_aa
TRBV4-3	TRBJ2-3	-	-	TGCGCCAGCAGCCAAGATCCAGCAGAACACACAGATACGCAGTATTTT	CASSQDPAEHTDTQYF
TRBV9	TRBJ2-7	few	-	TGTGCCAGCAGCGTAGAGTGGGGCTCCTACGAGCAGTACTTC	CASSVEWGSYEQYF
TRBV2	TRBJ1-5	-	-	TGTGCCAGCAGTGGACGGACCCGGGGCCCCCAGCATTTT	CASSGRTRGPQHF
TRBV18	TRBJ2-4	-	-	TGTGCCAGCTCACCAGGTAGTCCCAAAAACATTCAGTACTTC	CASSPGSPKNIQYF
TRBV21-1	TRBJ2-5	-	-	TGTGCCAGCAGCACGCCCCCCGGGACGGAAGAGACCCAGTACTTC	CASSTPPGTEETQYF
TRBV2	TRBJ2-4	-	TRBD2	TGTGCCAGCTTCGGGACTAGCGGGCATATGGCCAAAAACATTCAGTACTTC	CASFGTSGHMAKNIQYF
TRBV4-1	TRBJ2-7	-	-	TGCGCCAGCAGCCGCCCCGGGACTTCTACCTACGAGCAGTACTTC	CASSRPGTSTYEQYF
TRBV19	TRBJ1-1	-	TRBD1	TGTGCCAGTAGTATGGTAGGGGGCCCTGAAGCTTTCTTT	CASSMVGGPEAFF
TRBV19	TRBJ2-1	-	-	TGTGCCAGTAGTATAGAACAGCTCTCCTACAATGAGCAGTTCTTC	CASSIEQLSYNEQFF
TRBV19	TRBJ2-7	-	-	TGTGCCAGTAGTATAGTCTCGGGGAACTACGAGCAGTACTTC	CASSIVSGNYEQYF
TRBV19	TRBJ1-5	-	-	TGTGCCAGTAGTATTTTACAGCTCAATCAGCCCCAGCATTTT	CASSILQLNQPQHF
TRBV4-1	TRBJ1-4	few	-	TGCGCCAGCAGCCTACGGGGCGGGGTGGAAAAACTGTTTTTT	CASSLRGGVEKLFF
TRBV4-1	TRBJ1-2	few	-	TGCGCCAGCAGCCAACTACAGGGAAGCTATGGCTACACCTTC	CASSQLQGSYGYTF
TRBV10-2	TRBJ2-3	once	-	TGCGCCAGCAGAACCCCTGGGGGCAACACAGATACGCAGTATTTT	CASRTPGGNTDTQYF
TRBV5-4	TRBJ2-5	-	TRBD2	TGTGCCAGCAGCACCTTAGCGGGAGGGCAAGAGACCCAGTACTTC	CASSTLAGGQETQYF
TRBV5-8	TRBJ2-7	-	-	TGTGCCAGCAGCCAACCGGGACTTCAGATCTCCTACGAGCAGTACTTC	CASSQPGLQISYEQYF
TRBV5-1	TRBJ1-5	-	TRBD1	TGCGCCAGCAGCTTGGGGACAGGGGGGCATCATCAGCCCCAGCATTTT	CASSLGTGGHHQPQHF
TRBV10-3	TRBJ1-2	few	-	TGTGCCATCAGTGAGTTCCAGTCCTATGGCTACACCTTC	CAISEFQSYGYTF
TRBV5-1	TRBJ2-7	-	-	TGCGCCAGCAGCTTCACGGGCGGGACTCGCGAGCAGTACTTC	CASSFTGGTREQYF
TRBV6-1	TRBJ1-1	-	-	TGTGCCAGCAGTGAAGAGGGGAAGGGTGAAGCTTTCTTT	CASSEEGKGEAFF
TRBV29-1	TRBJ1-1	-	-	TGCAGCAGTGGAAGGAGACGGACTGAAGCTTTCTTT	CSSGRRRTEAFF
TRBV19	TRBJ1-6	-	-	TGTGCCAGTACCTTAAGGACCCCTCGAAATTCACCCCTCCACTTT	CASTLRTPRNSPLHF
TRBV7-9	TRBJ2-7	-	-	TGTGCCAGCAGCCCCAGGGTCCCCTACGAGCAGTACTTC	CASSPRVPYEQYF
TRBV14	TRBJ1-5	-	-	TGTGCCAGCAGCGTAGGGGTTACCAATCAGCCCCAGCATTTT	CASSVGVTNQPQHF
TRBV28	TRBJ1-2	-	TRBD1	TGTGCCATACAGGGGTTTGGCTACACCTTC	CAIQGFGYTF
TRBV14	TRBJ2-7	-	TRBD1	TGTGCCAGCAGCCAGAACCGGGACAGGGGCTACGAGCAGTACTTC	CASSQNRDRGYEQYF
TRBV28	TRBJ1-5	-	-	TGTGCCAGCAGTCCCATGGACCAAGGGGATCAGCCCCAGCATTTT	CASSPMDQGDQPQHF
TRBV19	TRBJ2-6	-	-	TGTGCCAGTAGTATCGCAGCGGGCGGAGCCAACGTCCTGACTTTC	CASSIAAGGANVLTF
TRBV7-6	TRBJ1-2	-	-	TGTGCCAGCGACTCTTCGGGGCGGAACTATGGCTACACCTTC	CASDSSGRNYGYTF
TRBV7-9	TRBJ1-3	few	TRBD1	TGTGCCAGCAGATCGGGACAGGGGAACGGAAACACCATATATTTT	CASRSGQGNGNTIYF
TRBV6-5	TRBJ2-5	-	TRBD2	TGTGCCAGCGCCTCAACTAGCGGCCAAGAGACCCAGTACTTC	CASASTSGQETQYF
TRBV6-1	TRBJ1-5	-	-	TGTGCCAGCAGTGAAGCCCCCCGAAGCGATCAGCCCCAGCATTTT	CASSEAPRSDQPQHF
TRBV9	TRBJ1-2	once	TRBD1	TGTGCCAGCAGCCGGGACAGCAACTATGGCTACACCTTC	CASSRDSNYGYTF
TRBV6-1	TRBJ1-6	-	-	TGTGCCAGCAGCGCCGGACCGTATAATTCACCCCTCCACTTT	CASSAGPYNSPLHF
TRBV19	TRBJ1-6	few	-	TGTGCCAGTAGTATCGGAAGGGGAGGGCATTCACCCCTCCACTTT	CASSIGRGGHSPLHF
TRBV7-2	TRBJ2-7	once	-	TGTGCCAGCAGCCTCCCGGCGGGCGGACCCGCAGAGCAGTACTTC	CASSLPAGGPAEQYF
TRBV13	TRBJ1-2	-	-	TGTGCCACCTCAATCTGGGGTAACTATGGCTACACCTTC	CATSIWGNYGYTF
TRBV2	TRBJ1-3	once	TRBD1	TGTGCCAGCAGTGGATCCGGACAGGGCACCATATATTTT	CASSGSGQGTIYF
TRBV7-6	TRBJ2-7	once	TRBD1	TGTGCCAGCAGCTCCTACGGGACAGGACCCTACGAGCAGTACTTC	CASSSYGTGPYEQYF
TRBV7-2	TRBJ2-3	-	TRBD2	TGTGCCAGCAGCTTAGGGCTAGCGGGGGCGGTGGCAGATACGCAGTATTTT	CASSLGLAGAVADTQYF
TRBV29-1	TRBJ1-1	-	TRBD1	TGCAGCGTTAATATGTCCCGGGACAGGGATCCCCACACTGAAGCTTTCTTT	CSVNMSRDRDPHTEAFF
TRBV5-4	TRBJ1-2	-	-	TGTGCCAGCAGCCCGGACCGCTACTATGGCTACACCTTC	CASSPDRYYGYTF
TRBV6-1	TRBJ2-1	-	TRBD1	TGTGCCAGCAGTAGGGGGGACAGGGGGCTAAATGAGCAGTTCTTC	CASSRGDRGLNEQFF
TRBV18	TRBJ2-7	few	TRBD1	TGTGCCAGCTCACCCGCGACAGGGGGGAATTGCTACGAGCAGTACTTC	CASSPATGGNCYEQYF